Below are 14 T cell receptor beta chains sequenced from a single sample in a study of response to subunit inactivated influenza vaccine. TCRdb redid the calling of the RT-PCR reads with MiXCR, one entry per CDR3 protein. This sample has a few hundred thousand distinct CDR3 sequences, with around 11% found just once. These data were likewise used in another study, on T cells expressing NK-cell markers. That source adds: Generation of TCR beta cDNA was performed by 5'RACE template switching incorporating UMIs.

The specimen comprised PBMCs from blood, sampled on the day of vaccination. These receptors originate from a man aged 45-65 years who received an inactivated influenza vaccine.

This clonotype was observed a handful of times. The chain joins TRBV7-2 to TRBJ2-2; TRBD1 is a possible D gene (5 bases). The CDR3 spans 15 residues. CDR1 is SGHTA, CDR2 FQGNSA, per germline. The V gene lost 1 base and the J gene lost 2 bases, with 8 bases spanning the gap. The CDR3 spells CASSLEGVNTGELFF. CDR3 DNA: TGTGCCAGCAGCTTAGAAGGGGTTAACACCGGGGAGCTGTTTTTT.

This clonotype was counted between two and nine times. The chain has TRBV7-9 and TRBJ1-5, with D unresolved. Per the germline V gene, CDR1 is SEHNR and CDR2 is FQNEAQ (reference sequence). The CDR3 is 13 residues long. Trimming removed 5 bases at V and 4 bases at J, with 9 bases between. This chain's CDR3 is CASSDVGNQPQHF. The CDR3 bases are TGTGCCAGCAGCGACGTGGGGAATCAGCCCCAGCATTTT. The full variable domain, rest sourced from reference TRBV7-9 and TRBJ1-5, is DTGVSQNPRHKITKRGQNVTFRCDPISEHNRLYWYRQTLGQGPEFLTYFQNEAQLEKSRLLSDRFSAERPKGSFSTLEIQRTEQGDSAMYLCASSDVGNQPQHFGDGTRLSIL.

A few counts support this clonotype. The gene calls are TRBV28 and TRBJ1-2; D gene uncertain. Trimming took off 5 bases at V and 4 bases at J, with 14 bases between the two ends. The germline V gene has CDR1 MDHEN and CDR2 SYDVKM. This CDR3 comprises 14 residues. CDR3: CASSVKEFLYGYTF. The CDR3 bases are TGTGCCAGCAGTGTAAAGGAATTCCTCTATGGCTACACCTTC.

This clonotype was seen once. The chain combines TRBV12-3 or TRBV12-4 with TRBJ2-3; D remains ambiguous. V lost 2 bases, J lost 4 bases, and 16 bases lay in between. The CDR3 covers 16 residues. The CDR3 sequence is CASSLQAPTPPDTQYF. Here the CDR3 DNA reads TGTGCCAGCAGTTTACAGGCCCCCACGCCCCCAGATACGCAGTATTTT.

This clonotype was picked up a small number of times. The chain combines TRBV10-3 with TRBJ2-7; D is possibly TRBD1 (6 bases). The V and J ends lost 5 bases and 6 bases respectively, with 11 bases between them. This CDR3 has 12 amino acids. Germline V lookup: CDR1 ENHRY, CDR2 SYGVKD. The CDR3 DNA is TGTGCCATCAGTACAGGGAACGGCGAGCAGTACTTC. This gives the protein CAISTGNGEQYF.

In its sample, this clonotype was seen a few times. V is TRBV11-2 and J is TRBJ2-1, with TRBD2 matching over 8 bases. The CDR3 contains 18 residues. The ends lost 1 base at V and 6 bases at J; junction bases unmatched: 14. CDR1 is SGHAT and CDR2 is FQNNGV in the germline V gene. CDR3 region: CASSLGHWIRGGPNEQFF. The CDR3 DNA follows: TGTGCCAGCAGCTTAGGCCATTGGATTCGCGGGGGGCCCAATGAGCAGTTCTTC.

This clonotype was picked up a small number of times. CDR3 coding DNA: TGTGCCAGCAGCTTCCAGGGTGGCACCGGGGAGCTGTTTTTT. Encoded protein: CASSFQGGTGELFF. The genes are TRBV7-9 and TRBJ2-2; D possibly corresponds to TRBD1 (5 bases). Trimming stripped 3 bases from V and 4 bases from J, with 9 bases between. The CDR3 has 14 residues. Germline CDR1 and CDR2: SEHNR and FQNEAQ (reference sequence).

This clonotype was found a few times. The CDR3 is CSVENPTRGEQYF. The CDR3 bases are TGCAGCGTTGAAAACCCGACTAGGGGCGAGCAGTACTTC. This chain connects TRBV29-1 to TRBJ2-7, with a tentative D call TRBD2 (6 bases). Germline assignment: CDR1 SQVTM and CDR2 ANQGSEA. Deletions cut 2 bases from V and 6 bases from J, with 14 bases between. CDR3 length equals 13 residues.

CDR3 coding DNA: TGTGCCAGCAGCTTCGGCGGGGGGAGTAATGAGCAGTTCTTC. The encoded protein is CASSFGGGSNEQFF. The chain links TRBV7-9 to TRBJ2-1; 8 positions agree with TRBD2. The germline gives CDR1 SEHNR, CDR2 FQNEAQ (reference sequence). Germline trimming cut 3 bases from V and 7 bases from J; bases unmatched to any gene: 5. The CDR3 is made up of 14 amino acids.

The genes are TRBV18 and TRBJ2-1; 7 nucleotides match TRBD2. The CDR3 has 14 amino acids. Germline V CDR1 and CDR2: KGHSH, LQKENI. Trimming took 2 bases from V and 7 from J; bases not matched to a gene: 5. CDR3 sequence (DNA): TGTGCCAGCTCACCAGCGGGAGTAGCAAATGAGCAGTTCTTC. Protein sequence: CASSPAGVANEQFF.

This clonotype was counted only a few times. The chain couples TRBV14 to TRBJ2-2; D call uncertain. The V end lost 3 bases, the J end lost 0 bases, and 11 bases lay between the germline ends. The germline CDR1 and CDR2 sequences are SGHDN and FVKESK. The CDR3 is 16 residues long. The CDR3 here is CASSQLNPSNTGELFF. In nucleotides, the CDR3 is TGTGCCAGCAGCCAGTTGAATCCCTCGAACACCGGGGAGCTGTTTTTT.

This clonotype was observed a few times. J is TRBJ1-4 and V is TRBV4-3; D might be TRBD1 (6 bases). In germline, CDR1 is LGHNA, CDR2 YSLEER. The CDR3 has 15 amino acids. The ends were cut back, 0 bases at V and 5 bases at J, with 10 bases in the middle. The CDR3 reads CASSQENRENEKLFF. The CDR3 region has the DNA TGCGCCAGCAGCCAAGAGAACAGGGAAAATGAAAAACTGTTTTTT.

The chain is built from TRBV12-3 or TRBV12-4 and TRBJ2-3; no firm D call. CDR3 length: 15 amino acids. The V end was cut by 6 bases, the J end by 2 bases, with 15 bases between. As DNA, the CDR3 is TGTGCCAGCAGCTATGAACAGCTCTTCACAGATACGCAGTATTTT. Its translation: CASSYEQLFTDTQYF.

This clonotype was detected once. The J gene is TRBJ2-2, the V gene TRBV7-9; tentative D call: TRBD2 (6 bases). CDR3 length: 14 amino acids. Looked up from germline, CDR1 is SEHNR and CDR2 is FQNEAQ (reference sequence). Trimming pared 2 bases from V and 11 bases from J, leaving 15 bases between. In DNA form, the CDR3 reads TGTGCCAGCAGCTTATCGGGGGTCAGAAGTGAGCTGTTTTTT. Translation gives CASSLSGVRSELFF.